These 29 T cell receptor beta chains originate from one sample sequenced in a study of T-cell reconstitution after alpha-beta-depleted transplantation in children. Unique molecular identifiers tagged the TCRbeta library. MiXCR was run by TCRdb on the PCR reads, yielding one entry per CDR3 protein. Of 580,000 or so distinct CDR3 sequences listed, under 30% are singletons. The sample here was PBMCs, mostly from graft donor cells, taken 360 days after TCRalphabeta/CD19-depleted stem cell transplant. These receptors were collected from a boy under two years old who had a stem cell transplant for acute myeloid leukemia, so the T cells may come from the graft donor.

The CDR3 loop reads CASTLPRQTEQFF. In DNA form, the CDR3 reads TGTGCCAGCACCCTCCCGAGACAGACTGAGCAGTTCTTC. This chain connects TRBV12-3 or TRBV12-4 to TRBJ2-1, with TRBD1 as a possible D gene (5 bases). The V end lost 7 bases, the J end lost 9 bases, and 16 bases lay between the germline ends. The CDR3 loop spans 13 amino acids.

The CDR3 region is CASSPDYYNGEQFF. CDR3 bases: TGTGCCAGCAGCCCGGACTATTATAACGGTGAGCAGTTCTTC. The rearrangement uses TRBV7-3 and TRBJ2-1; TRBD2 might be the D (6 bases). The CDR3 has 14 amino acids. Germline V lookup: CDR1 SGHTA, CDR2 FQGTGA. The V gene lost 5 bases and the J gene lost 9 bases, with 17 bases spanning the gap.

This clonotype was picked up many times. This chain uses TRBV4-3 with TRBJ2-1; either TRBD1 or TRBD2 may fit D (6 bases each). In germline, CDR1 is LGHNA, CDR2 YSLEER. CDR3 size: 13 residues. The V end lost 1 base, the J end lost 10 bases, and 11 bases lay between the germline ends. The CDR3 nucleotides are TGCGCCAGCAGCCAAGTACAGGGAGGCGAGCAGTTCTTC. It specifies CASSQVQGGEQFF.

The table lists this clonotype with a few counts. This chain connects TRBV6-5 to TRBJ2-5; D might be TRBD2 (5 bases). Germline CDR1 MNHEY, CDR2 SVGAGI. The CDR3 sequence is 16 residues long. Between the trimmed V and J ends, which lost 0 bases and 0 bases, there was a span of 11 bases. CDR3 in amino acids: CASSYSSLRDQETQYF. The CDR3 DNA follows: TGTGCCAGCAGTTACTCCTCTCTGCGGGACCAAGAGACCCAGTACTTC.

This chain uses TRBV28 with TRBJ2-2, with D perhaps TRBD1 or TRBD2 (5 bases each). Germline values: CDR1 MDHEN, CDR2 SYDVKM. V was shortened by 6 bases and J by 9 bases, with 8 bases between the two germline ends. This CDR3 comprises 11 residues. CDR3 loop: CASSGARELFF. CDR3 nucleotide sequence: TGTGCCAGCAGCGGGGCACGGGAGCTGTTTTTT.

This clonotype was recorded a few times. CDR3 sequence reads: CASSLTDEQYV. The CDR3 DNA reads TGTGCCAGCAGCCTGACTGACGAGCAGTACGTC. The chain recombines TRBV12-3 or TRBV12-4 with TRBJ2-7; D uncertain. Trimming pared 6 bases from V and 5 bases from J, leaving 8 bases between. This CDR3 spans 11 amino acids.

This clonotype was counted a few times. The chain recombines TRBV29-1 with TRBJ2-1; 13 positions match TRBD2. The CDR3 has 17 residues. V lost 3 bases and J lost 0; bases outside the gene matches: 5. The germline gives CDR1 SQVTM, CDR2 ANQGSEA. CDR3 coding DNA: TGCAGCGTTGACTTCACTAGCGGGGGGGACTCCTACAATGAGCAGTTCTTC. Its protein is CSVDFTSGGDSYNEQFF.

This clonotype was seen a handful of times. This chain uses TRBV6-1 with TRBJ2-1, with 13 positions matching TRBD2. Germline CDR1 MNHNS, CDR2 SASEGT. The CDR3 consists of 16 residues. The V and J ends lost 2 bases and 9 bases, in that order; junction bases with no gene match: 7. The CDR3 region is CASSETQLAGGCEQFF. CDR3 nucleotides: TGTGCCAGCAGTGAAACACAACTAGCGGGGGGGTGTGAGCAGTTCTTC.

This rearrangement joins TRBV20-1 to TRBJ2-2, with 7 bases aligning to TRBD1. V lost 1 base and J lost 0; bases outside the gene matches: 2. This CDR3 is built from 15 residues. CDR1 and CDR2 from the germline V gene are DFQATT and SNEGSKA (reference sequence). CDR3 sequence reads: CSARGGQANTGELFF. The CDR3 DNA sequence: TGCAGTGCTAGAGGAGGACAGGCGAACACCGGGGAGCTGTTTTTT.

The chain is built from TRBV3-1 and TRBJ2-7; 8 bases are a match to TRBD2. Germline V lookup: CDR1 LGHDT, CDR2 YNNKEL (reference sequence). The CDR3 extends over 15 amino acids. V gave up 4 bases and J gave up 4 bases; unmatched junction bases: 9. The CDR3 DNA reads as TGTGCCAGCAGCCCCCGCGGGGGGTTTGGTTACGAGCAGTACTTC. Its protein is CASSPRGGFGYEQYF.

This clonotype was seen repeatedly, ten times or more. The rearrangement links TRBV20-1 to TRBJ1-1; D is ambiguous. The CDR3 has 14 amino acids. V was cut by 1 base and J by 0 bases, with 9 bases left in between. In germline, CDR1 is DFQATT, CDR2 SNEGSKA (reference sequence). The CDR3 here is CSARVQIMNTEAFF. In DNA form, the CDR3 reads TGCAGTGCTAGAGTTCAGATCATGAACACTGAAGCTTTCTTT.

This clonotype was recorded many times. The CDR3 DNA follows: TGCGCCAGCAGCCAAGATCGCCACCCCACCGGGGAGCTGTTTTTT. Its protein is CASSQDRHPTGELFF. The chain links TRBV4-3 to TRBJ2-2; no clear D gene. The CDR3 sequence is 15 residues long. Germline CDR1 is LGHNA and CDR2 is YSLEER. Trimming removed 0 bases from V and 4 bases from J, with 9 bases in between.

In this sample, this clonotype turned up many times. The CDR3 DNA reads TGCGCCAGCAGCTCTGGGACGGCGAACACCGGGGAGCTGTTTTTT. Encoded protein: CASSSGTANTGELFF. The rearrangement uses TRBV5-1 and TRBJ2-2, with D perhaps assigned TRBD1 or TRBD2 (5 bases each). Trimming pared 3 bases from V and 0 bases from J, leaving 9 bases between. Looked up from germline, CDR1 is SGHRS and CDR2 is YFSETQ. The CDR3 extends over 15 amino acids.

The chain recombines TRBV6-1 with TRBJ2-1; no clear D. The CDR3 totals 15 residues. Germline V lookup: CDR1 MNHNS, CDR2 SASEGT. V was shortened by 8 bases and J by 0 bases, with 14 bases between the two germline ends. CDR3 coding DNA: TGTGCCAGCCTACGACTGCAGAGCTCCTACAATGAGCAGTTCTTC. Translating it yields CASLRLQSSYNEQFF.

The chain has TRBV20-1 and TRBJ2-3; D possibly uses TRBD1 or TRBD2 (6 bases each). This CDR3 region has 15 residues. Looked up from germline, CDR1 is DFQATT and CDR2 is SNEGSKA (reference sequence). Between the trimmed V and J ends, which lost 0 bases and 6 bases, there was a span of 16 bases. Here the CDR3 DNA reads TGCAGTGCTAGAGATCCACAGGGAGGTGCCGATACGCAGTATTTT. It codes for CSARDPQGGADTQYF.

V usage is TRBV20-1 and J usage is TRBJ2-1; maybe TRBD1 (5 bases). The germline V gene has CDR1 DFQATT and CDR2 SNEGSKA (reference sequence). The CDR3 spans 13 residues. Trimming removed 2 bases at V and 3 bases at J, with 8 bases between. The CDR3, as DNA: TGCAGTGCTAGATCGACAGACTACAATGAGCAGTTCTTC. It codes for CSARSTDYNEQFF.

This rearrangement joins TRBV6-5 to TRBJ1-1; a weak D match, TRBD1 (5 bases). Germline CDR1 is MNHEY and CDR2 is SVGAGI. V was pared by 4 bases and J by 4 bases, with 16 bases between. The CDR3 contains 15 residues. CDR3 bases: TGTGCCAGCAGTTTCACTCGGATGGGGGGCACTGAAGCTTTCTTT. Encoded protein: CASSFTRMGGTEAFF.

The V gene is TRBV12-3 or TRBV12-4, the J gene TRBJ2-1; D might be TRBD1 or TRBD2, each matching 5 bases. V lost 7 bases and J lost 6, with 16 bases in between. The CDR3 contains 14 residues. This CDR3 is CASTPRGQGNEQFF. The CDR3 nucleotides read TGTGCCAGCACCCCCCGGGGCCAGGGCAATGAGCAGTTCTTC.

The chain couples TRBV7-2 to TRBJ2-5; 7 bases line up with TRBD1. The CDR3 length is 14 residues. Germline V CDR1 and CDR2: SGHTA, FQGNSA. J gave up 13 bases and V 5 bases, and 16 bases lay outside the gene matches. CDR3 protein: CASSPQPGTAEWYF. DNA of the CDR3: TGTGCCAGCAGCCCGCAGCCCGGGACAGCCGAATGGTACTTC.

There are many counts of this clonotype. The chain uses TRBV6-1 and TRBJ1-6; 8 bases align to TRBD1. J gave up 9 bases and V 6 bases, and 4 bases lay outside the gene matches. The CDR3 is 13 residues long. CDR1 is MNHNS, CDR2 SASEGT, per germline. The CDR3 DNA reads TGTGCCAGCAGGCGGGACAGGCCTTCACCCCTCCACTTT. It encodes CASRRDRPSPLHF.

This sequence joins TRBV7-2 and TRBJ2-2; TRBD1 aligns across 8 bases. This CDR3 has 17 amino acids. V lost 5 bases, J lost 5 bases, and 13 bases stayed unmatched. Germline V gene sequence: CDR1 SGHTA, CDR2 FQGNSA. Here the CDR3 reads CASSTAGGRSGTGELFF. The DNA for the CDR3 is TGTGCCAGCAGCACAGCAGGGGGCCGGTCTGGGACCGGGGAGCTGTTTTTT. Based on the CDR3 plus reference TRBV7-2 and TRBJ2-2, the full variable domain is GAGVSQSPSNKVTEKGKDVELRCDPISGHTALYWYRQSLGQGLEFLIYFQGNSAPDKSGLPSDRFSAERTGGSVSTLTIQRTQQEDSAVYLCASSTAGGRSGTGELFFGEGSRLTVL.

This sequence joins TRBV20-1 and TRBJ1-3; no clear D gene. The germline V and J ends were trimmed by 7 bases and 3 bases, with 13 bases remaining between them. Germline V gene sequence: CDR1 DFQATT, CDR2 SNEGSKA (reference sequence). The CDR3 is 13 residues long. The CDR3 nucleotides read TGCAGTGGGAGGGCGCATGGTGGAAACACCATATATTTT. Protein sequence: CSGRAHGGNTIYF.

The V call is TRBV29-1, the J call TRBJ2-7; TRBD1 matches 8 bases. After removal of 2 bases from V and 4 bases from J, the junction contained 7 bases not matched to a gene. The CDR3 contains 14 residues. In germline, CDR1 is SQVTM, CDR2 ANQGSEA. Here the CDR3 DNA reads TGCAGCGTTGAATCCGGGACAGGCCCTTACGAGCAGTACTTC. This codes for CSVESGTGPYEQYF.

V is TRBV10-3 and J is TRBJ2-3; 7 bases align to TRBD1. The germline V gene has CDR1 ENHRY and CDR2 SYGVKD. Trimming at V came to 6 bases and at J to 5 bases, leaving 5 bases not matched to a gene. The CDR3 has 13 residues. The CDR3: CAIRGQTLDTQYF. CDR3 bases: TGTGCCATCAGGGGACAGACCTTAGATACGCAGTATTTT.

This clonotype appeared many times. V usage is TRBV7-2 and J usage is TRBJ2-3; D gene ambiguous. This CDR3 contains 13 residues. Germline loops: CDR1 SGHTA, CDR2 FQGNSA. V was shortened by 5 bases and J by 3 bases, with 9 bases between the two germline ends. CDR3 sequence (DNA): TGTGCCAGCAGCAAACCCGGGACAGATACGCAGTATTTT. This encodes CASSKPGTDTQYF. Full variable domain (outside the CDR3, taken from reference TRBV7-2 and TRBJ2-3): GAGVSQSPSNKVTEKGKDVELRCDPISGHTALYWYRQSLGQGLEFLIYFQGNSAPDKSGLPSDRFSAERTGGSVSTLTIQRTQQEDSAVYLCASSKPGTDTQYFGPGTRLTVL.

This clonotype was seen repeatedly, ten times or more. The gene calls are TRBV5-6 and TRBJ2-3, with D perhaps TRBD1 (5 bases). This CDR3 spans 19 amino acids. The V end was cut by 6 bases, the J end by 0 bases, with 26 bases between. Germline V gene sequence: CDR1 SGHDT, CDR2 YYEEEE. This CDR3 is CASILLGRIRTSSTDTQYF. As DNA, the CDR3 is TGTGCCAGCATTCTCCTGGGGCGGATCCGCACCTCTAGCACAGATACGCAGTATTTT.

There are a few counts of this clonotype. J is TRBJ2-7 and V is TRBV20-1; D not certain. Germline lookup yields CDR1 DFQATT and CDR2 SNEGSKA (reference sequence). The V and J ends lost 6 bases and 0 bases respectively, with 15 bases between them. This CDR3 comprises 14 residues. CDR3 DNA: TGCAGTGCCGTACAGACGGCTAGCTCCTACGAGCAGTACTTC. Translated, it gives CSAVQTASSYEQYF.

This clonotype came up a few times. The chain joins TRBV12-3 or TRBV12-4 to TRBJ1-1, with D possibly being TRBD1 (6 bases). The CDR3 is 13 residues long. V was pared by 1 base and J by 8 bases, with 11 bases between. CDR3 amino acids: CASSLGTEYEAFF. CDR3 DNA sequence: TGTGCCAGCAGTTTAGGGACAGAGTACGAAGCTTTCTTT.

This chain links TRBV20-1 with TRBJ2-1; 8 bases fit TRBD2. The germline CDR1 and CDR2 sequences are DFQATT and SNEGSKA (reference sequence). With V trimmed by 3 bases and J by 2 bases, 9 bases remained unmatched. The CDR3 is 16 residues long. CDR3 amino acids: CSASGGALGAYNEQFF. The CDR3 DNA reads TGCAGTGCTAGCGGGGGGGCATTAGGCGCCTACAATGAGCAGTTCTTC.